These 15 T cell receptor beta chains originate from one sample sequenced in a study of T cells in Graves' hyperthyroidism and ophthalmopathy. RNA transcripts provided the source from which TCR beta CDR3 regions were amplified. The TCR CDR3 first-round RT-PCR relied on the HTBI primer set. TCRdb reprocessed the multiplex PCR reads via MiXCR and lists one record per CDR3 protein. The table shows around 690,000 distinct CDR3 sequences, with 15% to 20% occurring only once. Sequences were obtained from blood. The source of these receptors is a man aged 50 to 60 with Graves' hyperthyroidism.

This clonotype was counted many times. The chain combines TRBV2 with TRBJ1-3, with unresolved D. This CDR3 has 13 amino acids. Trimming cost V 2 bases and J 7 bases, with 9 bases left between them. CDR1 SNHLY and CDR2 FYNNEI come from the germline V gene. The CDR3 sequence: CASSESTSNTIYF. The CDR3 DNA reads TGTGCCAGCAGTGAATCGACTAGCAACACCATATATTTT.

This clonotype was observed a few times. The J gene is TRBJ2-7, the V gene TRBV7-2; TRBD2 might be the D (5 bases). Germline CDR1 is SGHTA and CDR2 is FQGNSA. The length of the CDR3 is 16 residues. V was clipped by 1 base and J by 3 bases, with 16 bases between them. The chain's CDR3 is CASSLVIAPGIYEQYF. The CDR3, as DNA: TGTGCCAGCAGCTTAGTTATCGCTCCCGGGATCTACGAGCAGTACTTC.

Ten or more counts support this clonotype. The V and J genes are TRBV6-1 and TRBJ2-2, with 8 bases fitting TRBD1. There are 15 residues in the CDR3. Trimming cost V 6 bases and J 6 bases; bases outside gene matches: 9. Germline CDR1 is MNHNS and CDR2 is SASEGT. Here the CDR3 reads CASRGDRSIPGELFF. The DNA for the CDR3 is TGTGCCAGCAGAGGGGACAGGTCGATCCCCGGGGAGCTGTTTTTT.

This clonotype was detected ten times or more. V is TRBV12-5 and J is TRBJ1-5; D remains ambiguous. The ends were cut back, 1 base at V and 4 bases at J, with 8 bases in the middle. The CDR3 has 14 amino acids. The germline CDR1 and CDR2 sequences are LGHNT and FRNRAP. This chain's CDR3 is CASGLGGINQPQHF. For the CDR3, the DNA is TGTGCTAGTGGTTTGGGTGGTATAAATCAGCCCCAGCATTTT.

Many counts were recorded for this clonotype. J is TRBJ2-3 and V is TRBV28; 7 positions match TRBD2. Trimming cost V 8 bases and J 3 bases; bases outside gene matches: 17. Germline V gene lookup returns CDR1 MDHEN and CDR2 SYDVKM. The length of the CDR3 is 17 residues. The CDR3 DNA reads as TGTGCCAGCCTACCAACTAGGCCCGGGGGGAGTACAGATACGCAGTATTTT. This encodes CASLPTRPGGSTDTQYF.

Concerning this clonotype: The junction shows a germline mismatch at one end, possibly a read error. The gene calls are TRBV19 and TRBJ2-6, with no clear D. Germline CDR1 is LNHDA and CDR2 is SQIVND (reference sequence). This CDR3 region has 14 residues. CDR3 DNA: TGTGCCAGTAGTATTGGGTCTGTGGCCAACGTCCTGACTTTC. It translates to CASSIGSVANVLTF.

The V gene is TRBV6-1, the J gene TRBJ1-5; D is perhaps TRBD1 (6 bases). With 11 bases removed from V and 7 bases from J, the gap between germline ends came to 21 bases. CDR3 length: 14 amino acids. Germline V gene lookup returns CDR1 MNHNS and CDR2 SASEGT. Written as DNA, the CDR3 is TGTGCCTCCTCGGCGGGGGCCGGAGGGCAGCCCCAGCATTTT. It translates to CASSAGAGGQPQHF.

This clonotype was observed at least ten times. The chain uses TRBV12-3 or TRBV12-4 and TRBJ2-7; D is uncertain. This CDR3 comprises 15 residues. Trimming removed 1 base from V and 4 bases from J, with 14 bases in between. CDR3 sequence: CASSLGGRGVYEQYF. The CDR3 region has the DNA TGTGCCAGCAGTTTAGGGGGTCGTGGGGTTTACGAGCAGTACTTC.

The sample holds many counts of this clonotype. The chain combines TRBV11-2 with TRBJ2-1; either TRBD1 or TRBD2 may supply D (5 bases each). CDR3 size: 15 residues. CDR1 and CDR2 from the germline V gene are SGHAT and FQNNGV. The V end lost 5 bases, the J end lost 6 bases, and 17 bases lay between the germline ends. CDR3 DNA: TGTGCCAGCAGCAAACGGGGCCTCGTGGCCAATGAGCAGTTCTTC. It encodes CASSKRGLVANEQFF.

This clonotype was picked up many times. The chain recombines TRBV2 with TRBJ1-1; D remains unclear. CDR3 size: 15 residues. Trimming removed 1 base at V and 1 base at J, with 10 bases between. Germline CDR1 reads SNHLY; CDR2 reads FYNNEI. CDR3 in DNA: TGTGCCAGCAGTGAAGGGGGTTTACCGAACACTGAAGCTTTCTTT. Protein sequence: CASSEGGLPNTEAFF.

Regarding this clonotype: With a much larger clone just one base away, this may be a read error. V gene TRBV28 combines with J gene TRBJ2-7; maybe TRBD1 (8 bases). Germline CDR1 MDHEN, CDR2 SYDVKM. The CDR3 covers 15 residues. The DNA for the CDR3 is TGTGCCAGCAGTCTCGGACAGGGACTACCCTACGAGAAGTACTTC. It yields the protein CASSLGQGLPYEKYF.

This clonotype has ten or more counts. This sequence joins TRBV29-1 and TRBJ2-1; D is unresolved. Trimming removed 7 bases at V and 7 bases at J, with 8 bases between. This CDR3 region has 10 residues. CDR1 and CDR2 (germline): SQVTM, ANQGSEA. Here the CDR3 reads CSGVRNEQFF. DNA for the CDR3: TGCAGCGGAGTCAGGAATGAGCAGTTCTTC.

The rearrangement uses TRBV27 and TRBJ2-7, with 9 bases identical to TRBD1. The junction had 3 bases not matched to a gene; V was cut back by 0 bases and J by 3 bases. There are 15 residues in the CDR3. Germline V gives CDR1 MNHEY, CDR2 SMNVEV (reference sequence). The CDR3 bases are TGTGCCAGCAGTTTATCGTTGGGACAGGGCTACGAGCAGTACTTC. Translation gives CASSLSLGQGYEQYF.

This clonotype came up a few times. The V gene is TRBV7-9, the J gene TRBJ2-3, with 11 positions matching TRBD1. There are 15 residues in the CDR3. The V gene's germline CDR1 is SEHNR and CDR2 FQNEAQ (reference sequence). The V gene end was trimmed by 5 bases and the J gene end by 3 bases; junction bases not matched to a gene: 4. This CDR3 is CASSRGTGGTDTQYF. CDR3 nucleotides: TGTGCCAGCAGCCGAGGGACAGGGGGAACAGATACGCAGTATTTT.

Here the CDR3 reads CAWRTRLSYNEQFF. CDR3 DNA sequence: TGTGCCTGGCGGACTAGGCTCTCCTACAATGAGCAGTTCTTC. This rearrangement joins TRBV30 to TRBJ2-1, with TRBD2 matching 7 bases. Germline assignment: CDR1 GTSNPN and CDR2 SVGIG (reference sequence). The CDR3 totals 14 residues. V gave up 5 bases and J gave up 0 bases; unmatched junction bases: 4.